This T cell receptor (beta chain) was recovered during a study of shared clonotypes between healthy human individuals (dated by TCRdb to about 2020). Concerning the study at large: The cohort comprised two women and three men aged 18 to 49 years. Libraries were prepared and TCR repertoires were sequenced by different laboratories using diverse techniques, in order to increase sequencing depth and limit assay-specific biases. Between about 0.8 and 9 billion PBMCs per donor were obtained by leukapheresis. To estimate repertoire size and how much clonotypes are shared between individuals, the study performed deep sequencing of blood TCR repertoires from 4 to 6 healthy adults. Per donor, three plates each were used for CD4 naive and CD4 memory, two for CD8 naive, and one for CD8 memory. General study outcomes and caveats: Because the study included only a small number of donors, the genetic and exposure-history diversity represented was limited. Even with the large sequencing depth, rarefaction of the sorted-subset datasets indicated that sequencing was incomplete. Pairwise subsampling indicated that sequencing depth was expected to affect the degree of clonotype sharing among donors. Naive subsets generally had larger estimated clonotype richness than memory subsets did. When several donors were compared, the shared fraction of clonotypes was about 5.2% for naive CD4, about 4% for naive CD8, 2% to 2.5% for memory CD4, and 0.4% for memory CD8. Sampling was restricted to blood, and TCR repertoires in tissues likely differ from the TCR repertoires found in blood. Clonotypes shared by all four sorted-subset donors showed higher generation probabilities than non-shared clonotypes.

TCR CDR3 regions were amplified from genomic DNA by multiplex PCR using the deep immunoSEQ assay. Genomic DNA extracted from each cell subset was distributed evenly over all wells of several immunoSEQ 96-well plates, and each plate served as one replicate. For sorted subsets, approximately 190 ng genomic DNA, equal to about 30,000 T cell genomes, was loaded into each replicate PCR. Purified libraries were measured with a Qubit 3.0 fluorometer, size-checked on a Bioanalyzer 2100, and measured again with the KAPA Library Quantification kit. Every immunoSEQ 96-well plate was sequenced on a separate single-read 150-cycle Illumina NextSeq 550 flow cell. The authors processed their data as follows. Because the immunoSEQ output included only junctional sequences and no quality scores, the filtering could not be the same as the filtering used for full-length reads. To assign V/J genes and CDR3, sequences were annotated against IMGT germline references using PyIR, a Python wrapper for IgBLAST v1.9. Reads with weak V/J assignments (E-value above 1e-6), missing CDR3, stop codons, out-of-frame junctions, or ambiguous translated residues were removed. V3J clonotypes were defined as sequences sharing the same inferred V gene, J gene, and CDR3 amino acid sequence. Percentage overlap between repertoires was computed as shared unique clonotypes divided by the size of the smaller repertoire. Three approaches were used to assess repertoire richness: RTK rarefaction, the Chao1 estimator, and Recon v2.1 estimates of unobserved clonotypes. For all TCRbeta clonotypes obtained by the gDNA method from four donors, generation probabilities were computed with OLGA. TCRdb stores this immuneACCESS table with in-frame sequences only. Part of the clones is absent; in the studies checked, under half of the shortfall reflects unresolved V genes, and no reason is known for the rest. V, J and clone size are taken as reported in that table, and D and trimming were inferred from the DNA itself. This sample is represented by about 530,000 clones; 90% to 97% of them were singletons. Less than 0.06% of the sample belongs to the ten largest clones.

The germline V gene provides CDR1 KGHSH and CDR2 LQKENI. Spanning cysteine to phenylalanine, the CDR3 consists of 16 amino acids. Only the CDR3 part of the read is kept: 48 bases, read in frame from the first base. V is clipped by 1 base and J by 1 base, and the sequence between their germline boundaries is 13 bases long. A remark on this clone: Its cognate antigen has yet to be identified. Within one base of it there is no much larger clone, and no base qualities were kept.

The donors were healthy, HIV-negative adults with no recently reported acute infections or vaccinations. Every donor was a Caucasian adult residing in Nashville, Tennessee, USA. Magnetic negative selection was used to enrich CD4+ T cells, after which naive cells were positively selected on CD45RA and the negative fraction became the memory subset. Blood was obtained by leukapheresis, after which PBMCs were separated by Ficoll-Histopaque density gradient centrifugation and cryopreserved in liquid nitrogen vapor phase. Analytical flow cytometry was used to check the purity and quantity of every magnetically sorted T cell population. Genomic DNA was isolated from each sorted fraction and quantified by UV absorbance on a Nanodrop 2000c.

The rearranged chain carries TRBV18 and TRBJ1-2, with the identity of the D gene unclear. This receptor was obtained from a woman aged 30 to 39 in good health. Sequenced input: naive CD4+ T cells sorted from blood. Taken with the paper, the label for cell subset or site translates to: CD45RA+ positively selected. The DNA sequence is as follows: TGTGCCAGCTCACCACAGGAGGCACCCCATAACTATGGCTACACCTTC. Its coded protein is CASSPQEAPHNYGYTF.